This T cell receptor beta chain was identified in a study of T cell repertoires in aging, cancer and after chemotherapy. Multiplex touch-down PCR with TRB-A/B primers amplified rearranged V-D-J TRB sequences. TCRdb fed the multiplex PCR reads into MiXCR, producing one record per CDR3 protein. The sample lists some 2,000 distinct CDR3 sequences, around 30% occurring once. This CDR3 has 16 residues. Germline loops: CDR1 SGHDT, CDR2 YYEEEE. The template was genomic DNA from peripheral blood, not RNA. Regarding this clonotype: At one end, the junction sequence differs from germline, possibly due to a read error.

The chain combines TRBV5-6 with TRBJ2-2, with D uncertain. Material: blood. This clonotype was obtained from a human donor with a solid tumor. The CDR3 loop reads CASSLVATSYTGELFF. Written as DNA, the CDR3 is TGCGCCAGCAGCTTGGTCGCGACAAGTTACACCGGGGAGCTGTTTTTT. The full variable domain, rest sourced from reference TRBV5-6 and TRBJ2-2, is DAGVTQSPTHLIKTRGQQVTLRCSPKSGHDTVSWYQQALGQGPQFIFQYYEEEERQRGNFPDRFSGHQFPNYSSELNVNALLLGDSALYLCASSLVATSYTGELFFGEGSRLTVL.